These 8 T cell receptor beta chains originate from one sample sequenced in a study of cytomegalovirus exposure and HLA in healthy donors. Primers for the PCR totalled 60 Vbeta and 13 Jbeta. The repertoire was sequenced with immunoSEQ multiplex PCR; TCRdb's copy has only in-frame clones and lacks some. The table records 100,000 to 150,000 clones, 70% to 80% of them present only once. The sample comprised PBMCs. The receptors come from a middle-aged woman in good health and CMV-seropositive.

J is TRBJ2-7 and V is TRBV5-5; the match to TRBD2 covers 9 bases. CDR1 and CDR2 (germline): SGHKS, YYEKEE (reference sequence). The CDR3 length is 17 residues. After removal of 1 base from V and 5 bases from J, the junction contained 13 bases not matched to a gene. CDR3 region: CASSLRASGISPHEQYF. The DNA for the CDR3 is TGTGCCAGCAGCTTGAGGGCTAGCGGGATCAGTCCCCACGAGCAGTACTTC.

The J gene is TRBJ1-4, the V gene TRBV21-1. TRBV21-1 is shown as a pseudogene. This CDR3 comprises 17 residues. CDR3 nucleotide sequence: TGTGCCAGCAGTCAAATTGGGATGAGGGCCGAAGATGAAAAACTGTTTTTT. It is translated as CASSQIGMRAEDEKLFF.

The DNA for the CDR3 is TGTGCCTGGAGTGTAGGGGGGACAGTGAACACTGAAGCTTTCTTT. This gives the protein CAWSVGGTVNTEAFF. The V call is TRBV30, the J call TRBJ1-1; TRBD1 agrees at 7 bases. This CDR3 is 15 amino acids long. J gave up 0 bases and V 0 bases, and 4 bases lay outside the gene matches. Germline assignment: CDR1 GTSNPN and CDR2 SVGIG (reference sequence). Supplemented by reference TRBV30 and TRBJ1-1, the full variable domain reads SQTIHQWPATLVQPVGSPLSLECTVEGTSNPNLYWYRQAAGRGLQLLFYSVGIGQISSEVPQNLSASRPQDRQFILSSKKLLLSDSGFYLCAWSVGGTVNTEAFFGQGTRLTVV.

This chain links TRBV19 with TRBJ1-4; a weak D match, TRBD1 (5 bases). The V end was cut by 10 bases, the J end by 6 bases, with 12 bases between. This CDR3 has 12 residues. CDR1 LNHDA and CDR2 SQIVND come from the germline V gene (reference sequence). CDR3 residues: CATGLGDEKLFF. In DNA form, the CDR3 reads TGTGCCACCGGGCTAGGGGATGAAAAACTGTTTTTT.

The chain carries TRBV7-2 and TRBJ1-1, with D unclear. This CDR3 region has 13 residues. Germline values: CDR1 SGHTA, CDR2 FQGNSA. Trimming cost V 8 bases and J 2 bases, with 12 bases left between them. The chain's CDR3 is CASGRQENTEAFF. The CDR3 nucleotides read TGTGCCAGCGGCAGACAAGAAAACACTGAAGCTTTCTTT.

The chain carries TRBV12-5 and TRBJ2-3; 7 bases map to TRBD1. Germline V gives CDR1 LGHNT, CDR2 FRNRAP. This CDR3 has 16 residues. V was pared by 5 bases and J by 4 bases, with 12 bases of the junction left unmatched. The CDR3 region has the DNA TGTGCTAGTGGTCCCACTAGGTTGACAGGGCCAGATACGCAGTATTTT. Residues: CASGPTRLTGPDTQYF. The whole variable domain, remainder taken from reference TRBV12-5 and TRBJ2-3, is DARVTQTPRHKVTEMGQEVTMRCQPILGHNTVFWYRQTMMQGLELLAYFRNRAPLDDSGMPKDRFSAEMPDATLATLKIQPSEPRDSAVYFCASGPTRLTGPDTQYFGPGTRLTVL.

The chain recombines TRBV7-2 with TRBJ1-1, with a weak D call TRBD1 (5 bases). Germline V lookup: CDR1 SGHTA, CDR2 FQGNSA. This CDR3 contains 15 residues. Trimming left V 2 bases short and J 4 bases short, with 14 bases between. Written as DNA, the CDR3 is TGTGCCAGCAGCTTATACGGCAGTGGGGCCACTGAAGCTTTCTTT. Amino acids: CASSLYGSGATEAFF.

This clone was observed once. CDR3 loop: CASSADRNQPQHF. CDR3 in DNA: TGTGCCAGCTCAGCGGACAGAAATCAGCCCCAGCATTTT. The chain employs TRBV18 and TRBJ1-5, with D perhaps TRBD1 (6 bases). CDR3 length: 13 amino acids. V lost 5 bases, J lost 4 bases, and 9 bases lay in between. CDR1 is KGHSH, CDR2 LQKENI, per germline. The variable domain in full, completed from reference TRBV18 and TRBJ1-5, reads NAGVMQNPRHLVRRRGQEARLRCSPMKGHSHVYWYRQLPEEGLKFMVYLQKENIIDESGMPKERFSAEFPKEGPSILRIQQVVRGDSAAYFCASSADRNQPQHFGDGTRLSIL.